Sequencing of this T cell receptor (beta chain) was carried out in a study of cytomegalovirus exposure and HLA in healthy donors. Study-wide context: A later analysis reported the 120 or so validation repertoires used the same platform as the roughly 700 first-cohort repertoires. Study findings and constraints: According to a subsequent analysis, TCR clusters from the first cohort were inclined to appear together in the 100 to 150 validation repertoires. In vitro confirmation showed a few CMV-associated chains to be CMV antigen specific.

On this clone itself: What it binds is not known.

This CDR3 region has 16 residues. Trimming removed 2 bases from V and 4 bases from J, with 18 bases in between. Germline V gene data show CDR1 as SGHNT and CDR2 as YYREEE (reference sequence). Only in-frame clones appear in the TCRdb table, and some are missing; sequencing was by immunoSEQ multiplex PCR. Of 250,000 to 400,000 clones listed, approximately 85% are singletons. The sequencing input was PBMCs. This sequence was found in a young man in good health and CMV-seronegative. The chain combines TRBV5-4 with TRBJ1-2; no clear D gene. The CDR3 loop reads CASSFPSGEFFYGYTF. The CDR3, as DNA: TGTGCCAGCAGCTTCCCCAGCGGCGAGTTCTTCTATGGCTACACCTTC.